A selection of T cell receptor beta chains follows, all from one sample in a study of blood T cells in healthy people across ages. TCRdb recomputed calls from the 5' RACE reads with MiXCR, one row per CDR3 protein. The data hold about 730,000 distinct CDR3 sequences, with approximately 39% observed a single time. The sequencing sample was made of blood. The receptor set was obtained from a woman aged 55-75 years in good health. Each CDR3 is given with its conserved first and last residue. Size is omitted from some rows. Given values are once, few, many or a class for expanded clones.

v_gene	abundance	j_gene	CDR3aa
TRBV7-9	few	TRBJ1-5	CASSTSKRVQPQHF
TRBV18	.	TRBJ2-7	CASSPPGSNNEQYF
TRBV6-5	few	TRBJ2-7	CASRAVAESYEQYF
TRBV2	.	.	CASREALYEQYF
TRBV11-1	.	TRBJ2-1	CASSVGEFGEQFF
TRBV28	.	TRBJ2-6	CASSPAQTPGANVLTF
TRBV12-3/TRBV12-4	few	TRBJ1-5	CASSYGQGAKGDQPQHF
TRBV10-3	few	TRBJ2-1	CAISALAGANEQFF
TRBV4-3	once	TRBJ2-5	CASSQGSGRSAAHEQYF
TRBV4-2	.	TRBJ2-1	CASSPGLVVQGYNEQFF
TRBV3-1	.	TRBJ1-1	CASSPTKTRRPLTEAFF
TRBV24-1	.	TRBJ2-2	CATSDQTGTLNTGELFF
TRBV5-1	few	TRBJ2-3	CASSFWELGDTQYF
TRBV28	few	TRBJ2-2	CASSFRVPPTGELFF
TRBV20-1	once	TRBJ1-2	CSASLTYGYTF
TRBV4-1	.	TRBJ2-5	CASSQEPHGRETQYF
TRBV5-4	.	.	CASSGGLAGIYNEQYF
TRBV12-3/TRBV12-4	.	TRBJ2-7	CAGSRNSYEQYF
TRBV6-1	.	TRBJ2-1	CASSVISGGFSSYNEQFF
TRBV3-1	.	TRBJ2-4	CASSQVVSIQYF
TRBV7-2	few	TRBJ1-2	CASSPPGKIYGYTF
TRBV7-9	.	TRBJ1-1	CASSADRYPMNTEAFF
TRBV5-1	.	TRBJ1-4	CASSLVSGHGDEKLFF
TRBV29-1	few	TRBJ2-7	CSVEPYLDEQYF
TRBV7-2	once	TRBJ2-3	CAQGPAGDADTQYF
TRBV20-1	few	TRBJ2-1	CSARGYSGRAGLIEQFF
TRBV6-2/TRBV6-3	once	.	CASTTEGYEQYF
TRBV29-1	.	TRBJ1-5	CSAATGGGQPQHF
TRBV6-1	few	TRBJ2-6	CASSRTGTASGANVLTF
TRBV29-1	many	TRBJ2-7	CSVGVTAAEQYF
TRBV10-3	few	TRBJ1-2	CAISEKQGGQGIGYTF
TRBV5-5	few	TRBJ2-3	CASSSRQGVLTDTQYF
TRBV3-1	.	TRBJ1-1	CASSPKEGLNTEAFF
TRBV12-3/TRBV12-4	.	TRBJ2-1	CASRPGQGYEQFF
TRBV27	.	.	CASSPNGQGSIQYF
TRBV20-1	.	TRBJ1-2	CSAPGQNYGYTF
TRBV3-1	.	TRBJ2-5	CASSHPSSGRANNEQYF
TRBV2	.	TRBJ2-3	CASSEIGQTSTDTQYF
TRBV7-3	few	TRBJ2-3	CASSPRQGYTDTQYF
TRBV29-1	.	TRBJ1-1	CSAKRDTEAFF
TRBV10-1	.	TRBJ2-5	CASSDSAGTSGSQETQYF
TRBV2	.	TRBJ1-2	CASSDQDTNYGYTF